The 26 T cell receptor beta chains listed next were all sequenced from one sample in a study of naive and memory T cell subsets. Sample treatment: skin biopsy from PPD injection site in Mantoux-positive individual. TCR cDNA received a 3' ligated oligonucleotide that carried a UMI. The SP2 primer and nested alpha and beta constant region primers amplified ligated cDNA in four rounds. TCRdb called the UMI-ligation and nested PCR reads again in MiXCR, with one record for every CDR3 protein. The sample has 20,000 to 25,000 distinct CDR3 sequences; 6% are singletons. The material sequenced was skin, taken from a tuberculin skin test site. These receptors originate from an adult in good health.

This clonotype occurred many times. A much larger clone differs by one base, so this may be a read error. V gene TRBV27 combines with J gene TRBJ1-2; 7 bases are a match to TRBD1. Germline V gene sequence: CDR1 MNHEY, CDR2 SMNVEV (reference sequence). The CDR3 loop spans 18 amino acids. In DNA form, the CDR3 reads TGTGCCAGCAGTTTCAGAAGGCTTGGGGACAGTCTCTTGTATGGCGACACCTTC. This sequence encodes CASSFRRLGDSLLYGDTF.

This clonotype was seen ten or more times. J is TRBJ2-7 and V is TRBV3-1, with D perhaps TRBD1 or TRBD2 (5 bases each). The CDR3 runs to 14 residues. Per germline, CDR1 LGHDT and CDR2 YNNKEL (reference sequence). V was trimmed by 1 base and J by 2 bases, leaving 9 bases between them. CDR3 in amino acids: CASSQGTGPYEQYF. The CDR3 nucleotides are TGTGCCAGCAGCCAAGGGACGGGGCCCTACGAGCAGTACTTC.

The genes are TRBV5-6 and TRBJ2-1; 11 nucleotides line up with TRBD2. Trimming removed 1 base from V and 14 bases from J; junction bases left unmatched: 8. The CDR3 spans 14 residues. Germline V CDR1 and CDR2: SGHDT, YYEEEE. The CDR3 reads CASSLRLAGGSEFF. CDR3 bases: TGTGCCAGCAGCTTGCGGCTAGCGGGAGGATCGGAGTTCTTC.

V gene TRBV7-9 combines with J gene TRBJ1-1; possibly TRBD1 for D (6 bases). The CDR3 runs to 13 residues. Per the germline V gene, CDR1 is SEHNR and CDR2 is FQNEAQ (reference sequence). The ends were cut back, 7 bases at V and 4 bases at J, with 13 bases in the middle. In DNA form, the CDR3 reads TGTGCCAGCAAGTCGGGGGCGTCCACTGAAGCTTTCTTT. Translation gives CASKSGASTEAFF.

In this sample, this clonotype turned up a few times. V is TRBV4-2 and J is TRBJ1-2; 8 bases map to TRBD1. Germline-derived CDR1 and CDR2 are LGHNA and YNFKEQ. CDR3 length: 14 amino acids. The V and J ends lost 3 bases and 10 bases, in that order; junction bases with no gene match: 10. The CDR3 reads CASSHIRGRTDYTF. CDR3 bases: TGTGCCAGCAGCCACATCAGGGGGCGAACGGACTACACCTTC.

In its sample, this clonotype ranks as medium-sized. The rearrangement uses TRBV25-1 and TRBJ2-4; TRBD1 agrees at 8 bases. The V segment lost 8 bases and the J segment 15 bases; nucleotides outside the gene matches: 0. The length of the CDR3 is 8 residues. The V gene's germline CDR1 is MGHDK and CDR2 SYGVNS. In nucleotides, the CDR3 is TGTGCCAGCGGGACAGGGTACTTC. Translated, it gives CASGTGYF.

This clonotype is deemed medium-sized (0.01 to 0.1%). The chain uses TRBV5-4 and TRBJ2-1; 13 nucleotides align to TRBD2. Germline assignment: CDR1 SGHNT and CDR2 YYREEE (reference sequence). CDR3 length: 16 amino acids. V shed 9 bases, J shed 11 bases, and the junction held 17 bases outside the gene matches. Here the CDR3 DNA reads TGTGCCATCATAAAAGGCGGACTAGCGGGAGATAGTAAGCAGTTCTTC. Amino acids: CAIIKGGLAGDSKQFF.

This clonotype was seen ten or more times. The V call is TRBV6-5, the J call TRBJ2-3; 9 bases are a match to TRBD2. V lost 0 bases, J lost 5 bases, and 6 bases stayed unmatched. The CDR3 runs 16 residues. Germline CDR1 reads MNHEY; CDR2 reads SVGAGI. The DNA for the CDR3 is TGTGCCAGCAGTTACTCGCTAGCGGGAACGGTAGATACGCAGTATTTT. This translates into CASSYSLAGTVDTQYF.

In regard to this clonotype: A single base separates this from a much larger clone, so it may be a read error. CDR3 protein: CASSFGTTGTGELFF. The CDR3 region has the DNA TGCGCCAGCAGCTTCGGGACTACAGGCACCGGGGAGCTGTTTTTT. The genes are TRBV5-1 and TRBJ2-2, with TRBD2 matching 7 bases. The CDR3 is 15 residues long. CDR1 is SGHRS and CDR2 is YFSETQ in the germline V gene. J was trimmed by 4 bases and V by 2 bases; bases with no gene match: 5.

This clonotype came up a few times. The chain carries TRBV11-1 and TRBJ2-2; 8 bases agree with TRBD1. V lost 5 bases and J lost 2; bases outside the gene matches: 4. The CDR3 loop spans 15 amino acids. Germline loops: CDR1 SGHAT, CDR2 FQDESV (reference sequence). The CDR3 is CASSATGGNTGELFF. DNA for the CDR3: TGTGCCAGCAGCGCAACAGGGGGAAACACCGGGGAGCTGTTTTTT.

This clonotype was seen many times. CDR3 amino acids: CASSLVGAGYTF. The CDR3 DNA follows: TGTGCCAGCAGCTTAGTAGGGGCTGGCTACACCTTC. The V and J genes are TRBV7-2 and TRBJ1-2; D is possibly TRBD1 (5 bases). CDR1 and CDR2 from the germline V gene are SGHTA and FQGNSA. Trimming removed 1 base from V and 7 bases from J, with 7 bases in between. This CDR3 is built from 12 residues.

This clonotype was counted at least ten times. The chain carries TRBV7-9 and TRBJ2-1; the match to TRBD2 covers 13 bases. This CDR3 contains 16 residues. CDR1 and CDR2 (germline): SEHNR, FQNEAQ (reference sequence). V lost 4 bases and J lost 5; bases outside the gene matches: 5. Here the CDR3 reads CASSSGTSGIDNEQFF. The DNA for the CDR3 is TGTGCCAGCAGCTCCGGGACTAGCGGGATAGACAATGAGCAGTTCTTC.

Only a few counts were recorded for this clonotype. The rearrangement uses TRBV7-2 and TRBJ2-7; 16 bases fit TRBD2. Germline V gene data show CDR1 as SGHTA and CDR2 as FQGNSA. The CDR3 loop spans 18 amino acids. The V segment lost 1 base and the J segment 6 bases; nucleotides outside the gene matches: 9. CDR3 nucleotide sequence: TGTGCCAGCAGCTTAGACCCGGGACTAGCGGGAGGGCGGGGCGAGCAGTACTTC. Translation: CASSLDPGLAGGRGEQYF.

This clonotype has at least ten counts. J is TRBJ1-5 and V is TRBV27; perhaps TRBD1 as D (5 bases). The germline gives CDR1 MNHEY, CDR2 SMNVEV (reference sequence). This CDR3 contains 15 residues. V gave up 3 bases and J gave up 7 bases, with 16 bases separating them. CDR3 amino acids: CASSLGPGRLQPQHF. CDR3 sequence (DNA): TGTGCCAGCAGTTTGGGTCCGGGACGATTGCAGCCCCAGCATTTT.

This clonotype has ten or more counts. V and J are TRBV6-1 and TRBJ2-3, with D tentatively TRBD1 (8 bases). CDR1 and CDR2 (germline): MNHNS, SASEGT. The CDR3 extends over 17 amino acids. With 7 bases removed from V and 5 bases from J, the gap between germline ends came to 25 bases. The chain's CDR3 is CASTLSAGQGGGDTQYF. The CDR3 region has the DNA TGTGCCAGCACCCTGTCGGCCGGACAGGGAGGGGGAGATACGCAGTATTTT.

This clonotype was recorded many times. The chain combines TRBV7-6 with TRBJ1-6; tentative D call: TRBD1 (5 bases). CDR1 and CDR2 from the germline V gene are SGHVS and FNYEAQ. V lost 2 bases, J lost 10 bases, and 12 bases lay in between. The CDR3 loop spans 14 amino acids. The CDR3 DNA follows: TGTGCCAGCAGCTTAATCGGGACCGAATCACCCCTCCACTTT. This sequence encodes CASSLIGTESPLHF.

This clonotype came up many times. The chain carries TRBV27 and TRBJ1-4; 7 bases agree with TRBD1. This CDR3 is 14 amino acids long. Trimming cost V 5 bases and J 5 bases; bases outside gene matches: 5. From germline, CDR1 is MNHEY and CDR2 SMNVEV (reference sequence). This chain's CDR3 is CASSPDRPNEKLFF. The CDR3 DNA sequence: TGTGCCAGCAGTCCGGACAGGCCGAATGAAAAACTGTTTTTT.

This clonotype has a count of ten or more. V is TRBV28 and J is TRBJ1-5; the match to TRBD1 covers 8 bases. Trimming at V came to 3 bases and at J to 7 bases, leaving 5 bases not matched to a gene. Germline V CDR1 and CDR2: MDHEN, SYDVKM. This CDR3 has 14 residues. CDR3 sequence (DNA): TGTGCCAGCAGTTTCGGGACAGGAGGCCAGCCCCAGCATTTT. Its translation is CASSFGTGGQPQHF.

In its sample, this clonotype is medium-sized (0.01 to 0.1%). V and J are TRBV7-3 and TRBJ2-1, with 8 positions matching TRBD2. The CDR3 is made up of 21 amino acids. Germline V gene data show CDR1 as SGHTA and CDR2 as FQGTGA. Trimming took 1 base from V and 2 from J; bases not matched to a gene: 19. CDR3 coding DNA: TGTGCCAGCAGCTTAATATTTGGGGGCGGCGCCGCGGGACTAGCCTACAATGAGCAGTTCTTC. It codes for CASSLIFGGGAAGLAYNEQFF.

This clonotype was found a few times. The chain is built from TRBV7-9 and TRBJ1-1; D may be TRBD1 (5 bases). The V end lost 4 bases, the J end lost 4 bases, and 10 bases lay between the germline ends. Looked up from germline, CDR1 is SEHNR and CDR2 is FQNEAQ (reference sequence). CDR3 length equals 13 residues. The CDR3 loop reads CASSYGTPTEAFF. The CDR3 DNA follows: TGTGCCAGCAGCTACGGGACTCCCACTGAAGCTTTCTTT. The full variable domain, in which reference TRBV7-9 and TRBJ1-1 provide the parts outside the CDR3, is DTGVSQNPRHKITKRGQNVTFRCDPISEHNRLYWYRQTLGQGPEFLTYFQNEAQLEKSRLLSDRFSAERPKGSFSTLEIQRTEQGDSAMYLCASSYGTPTEAFFGQGTRLTVV.

This clonotype was detected many times. The CDR3 loop is CSARLTKGGTSRSYEQYF. The CDR3, as DNA: TGCAGTGCTAGATTAACGAAAGGAGGAACTAGCCGGTCCTACGAGCAGTACTTC. This chain connects TRBV20-1 to TRBJ2-7; possibly TRBD2 for D (6 bases). The ends were cut back, 2 bases at V and 1 base at J, with 24 bases in the middle. The CDR3 length is 18 residues. The V gene's germline CDR1 is DFQATT and CDR2 SNEGSKA (reference sequence).

This clonotype was detected many times. The rearrangement links TRBV5-1 to TRBJ2-7; D possibly corresponds to TRBD2 (6 bases). Between the trimmed V and J ends, which lost 5 bases and 0 bases, there was a span of 24 bases. This CDR3 has 18 residues. Germline CDR1 reads SGHRS; CDR2 reads YFSETQ. The CDR3 sequence is CASSHPPIRGRSSYEQYF. CDR3 DNA sequence: TGCGCCAGCAGTCATCCACCCATTCGAGGGAGGTCCTCCTACGAGCAGTACTTC.

This clonotype has a count of ten or more. The chain couples TRBV19 to TRBJ1-1; D not certain. V lost 4 bases and J 0 bases, leaving 6 bases between the germline ends. Germline V gives CDR1 LNHDA, CDR2 SQIVND (reference sequence). The CDR3 has 13 residues. CDR3 amino acids: CASSSGLNTEAFF. In DNA, the CDR3 is TGTGCCAGTAGTAGTGGGTTGAACACTGAAGCTTTCTTT.

This clonotype was observed a handful of times. This sequence joins TRBV19 and TRBJ1-5; D is unresolved. This CDR3 region has 14 residues. V was pared by 7 bases and J by 7 bases, with 17 bases between. Germline V gene lookup returns CDR1 LNHDA and CDR2 SQIVND (reference sequence). This chain's CDR3 is CASTPRRGRQPQHF. In DNA form, the CDR3 reads TGTGCCAGTACCCCCCGGCGGGGTAGACAGCCCCAGCATTTT.

This clonotype has at least ten counts. V is TRBV9 and J is TRBJ1-6; D might be TRBD1 (6 bases). Germline V gene data show CDR1 as SGDLS and CDR2 as YYNGEE. The CDR3 is 13 residues long. The V gene lost 4 bases and the J gene lost 7 bases, with 9 bases spanning the gap. CDR3 sequence (DNA): TGTGCCAGCAGCCAACAGGGAAATTCACCCCTCCACTTT. Its translation: CASSQQGNSPLHF.

Of note for this clonotype: A single base separates this from a much larger clone, so it may be a read error. V gene TRBV29-1 combines with J gene TRBJ2-2, with TRBD1 matching over 8 bases. CDR1 SQVTM and CDR2 ANQGSEA come from the germline V gene. The CDR3 consists of 14 residues. The CDR3 sequence: CSAGQGPTTWELFF. The CDR3, as DNA: TGCAGCGCCGGACAGGGCCCGACCACCTGGGAGCTGTTTTTT.